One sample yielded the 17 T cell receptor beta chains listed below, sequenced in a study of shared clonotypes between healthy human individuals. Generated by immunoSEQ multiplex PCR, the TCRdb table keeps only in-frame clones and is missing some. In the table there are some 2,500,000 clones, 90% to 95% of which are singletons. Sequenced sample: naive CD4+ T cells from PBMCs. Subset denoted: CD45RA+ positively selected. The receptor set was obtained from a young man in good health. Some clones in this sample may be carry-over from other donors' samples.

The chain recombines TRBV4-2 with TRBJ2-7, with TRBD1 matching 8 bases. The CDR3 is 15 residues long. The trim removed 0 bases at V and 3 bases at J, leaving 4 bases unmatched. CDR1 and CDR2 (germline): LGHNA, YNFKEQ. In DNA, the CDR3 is TGTGCCAGCAGCCAAGATCAACAGGGGGGCTACGAGCAGTACTTC. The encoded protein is CASSQDQQGGYEQYF.

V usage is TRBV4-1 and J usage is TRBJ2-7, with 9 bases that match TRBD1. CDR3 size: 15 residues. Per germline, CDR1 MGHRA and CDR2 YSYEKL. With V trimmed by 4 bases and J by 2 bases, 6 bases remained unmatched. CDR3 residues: CASSRGTGNTYEQYF. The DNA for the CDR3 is TGCGCCAGCAGCCGTGGGACAGGGAATACCTACGAGCAGTACTTC.

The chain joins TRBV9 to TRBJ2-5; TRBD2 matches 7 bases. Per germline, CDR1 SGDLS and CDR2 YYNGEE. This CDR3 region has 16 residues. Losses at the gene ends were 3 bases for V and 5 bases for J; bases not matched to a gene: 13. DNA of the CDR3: TGTGCCAGCAGCGCGTGGGCGGGAGCCTTGGGGGAGACCCAGTACTTC. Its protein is CASSAWAGALGETQYF.

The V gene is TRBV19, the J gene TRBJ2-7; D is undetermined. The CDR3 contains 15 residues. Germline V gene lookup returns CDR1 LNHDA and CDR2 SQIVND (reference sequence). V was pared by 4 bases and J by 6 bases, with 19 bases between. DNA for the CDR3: TGTGCCAGTAGTACTCTCCCTTCCGCGGCCGGCGAGCAGTACTTC. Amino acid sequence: CASSTLPSAAGEQYF.

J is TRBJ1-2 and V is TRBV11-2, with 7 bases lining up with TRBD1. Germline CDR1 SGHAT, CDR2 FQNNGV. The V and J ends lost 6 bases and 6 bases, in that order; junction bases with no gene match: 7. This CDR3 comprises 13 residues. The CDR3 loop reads CASRRTGTDGYTF. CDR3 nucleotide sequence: TGTGCCAGCAGACGGACCGGGACAGATGGCTACACCTTC.

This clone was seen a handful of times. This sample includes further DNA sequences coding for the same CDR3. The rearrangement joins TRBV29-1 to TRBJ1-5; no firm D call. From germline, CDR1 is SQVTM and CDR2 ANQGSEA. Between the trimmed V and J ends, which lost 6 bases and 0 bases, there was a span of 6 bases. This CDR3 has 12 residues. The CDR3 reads CSVQYSNQPQHF. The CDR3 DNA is TGCAGCGTCCAGTATAGCAATCAGCCCCAGCATTTT. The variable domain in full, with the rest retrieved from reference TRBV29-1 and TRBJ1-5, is SAVISQKPSRDICQRGTSLTIQCQVDSQVTMMFWYRQQPGQSLTLIATANQGSEATYESGFVIDKFPISRPNLTFSTLTVSNMSPEDSSIYLCSVQYSNQPQHFGDGTRLSIL.

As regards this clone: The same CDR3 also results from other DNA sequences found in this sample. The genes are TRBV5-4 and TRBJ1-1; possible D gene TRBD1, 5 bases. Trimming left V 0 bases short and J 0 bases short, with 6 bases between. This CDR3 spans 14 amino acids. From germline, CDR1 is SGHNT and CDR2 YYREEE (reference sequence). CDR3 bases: TGTGCCAGCAGCTTGGCCAGGGTGAACACTGAAGCTTTCTTT. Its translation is CASSLARVNTEAFF.

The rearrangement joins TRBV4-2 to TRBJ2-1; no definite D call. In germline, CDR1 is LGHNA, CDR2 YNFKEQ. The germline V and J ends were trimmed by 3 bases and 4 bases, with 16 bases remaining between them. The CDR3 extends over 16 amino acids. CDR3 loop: CASSQISGPAYNEQFF. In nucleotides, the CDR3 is TGTGCCAGCAGCCAGATCTCCGGCCCAGCGTACAATGAGCAGTTCTTC.

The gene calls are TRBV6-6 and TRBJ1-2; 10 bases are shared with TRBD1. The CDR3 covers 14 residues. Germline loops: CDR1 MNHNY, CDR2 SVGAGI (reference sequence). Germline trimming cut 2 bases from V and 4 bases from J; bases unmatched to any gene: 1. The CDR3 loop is CASSYGQGVYGYTF. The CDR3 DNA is TGTGCCAGCAGTTACGGACAGGGGGTCTATGGCTACACCTTC.

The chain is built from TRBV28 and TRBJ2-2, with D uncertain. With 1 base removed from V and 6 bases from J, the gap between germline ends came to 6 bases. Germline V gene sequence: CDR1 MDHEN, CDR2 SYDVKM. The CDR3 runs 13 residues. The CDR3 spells CASSLSNPGELFF. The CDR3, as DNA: TGTGCCAGCAGTTTATCGAATCCCGGGGAGCTGTTTTTT. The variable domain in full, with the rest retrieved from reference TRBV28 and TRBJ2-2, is DVKVTQSSRYLVKRTGEKVFLECVQDMDHENMFWYRQDPGLGLRLIYFSYDVKMKEKGDIPEGYSVSREKKERFSLILESASTNQTSMYLCASSLSNPGELFFGEGSRLTVL.

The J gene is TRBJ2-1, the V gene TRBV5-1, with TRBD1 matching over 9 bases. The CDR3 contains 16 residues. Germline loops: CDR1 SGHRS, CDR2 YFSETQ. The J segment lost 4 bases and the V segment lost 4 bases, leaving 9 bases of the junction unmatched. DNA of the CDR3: TGCGCCAGCAGCGCACCCACAGGGGGCGTATACAATGAGCAGTTCTTC. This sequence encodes CASSAPTGGVYNEQFF.

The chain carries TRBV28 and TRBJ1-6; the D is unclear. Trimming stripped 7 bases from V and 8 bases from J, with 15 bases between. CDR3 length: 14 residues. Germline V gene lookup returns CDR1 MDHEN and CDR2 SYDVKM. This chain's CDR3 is CASTVGQLYSPLHF. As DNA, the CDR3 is TGTGCCAGCACCGTCGGCCAGCTTTATTCACCCCTCCACTTT.

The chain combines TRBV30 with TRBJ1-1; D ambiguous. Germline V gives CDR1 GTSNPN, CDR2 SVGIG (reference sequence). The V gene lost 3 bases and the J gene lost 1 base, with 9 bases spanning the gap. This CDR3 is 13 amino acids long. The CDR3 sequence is CAWSRFGNTEAFF. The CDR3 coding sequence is TGTGCCTGGAGCAGGTTCGGGAACACTGAAGCTTTCTTT.

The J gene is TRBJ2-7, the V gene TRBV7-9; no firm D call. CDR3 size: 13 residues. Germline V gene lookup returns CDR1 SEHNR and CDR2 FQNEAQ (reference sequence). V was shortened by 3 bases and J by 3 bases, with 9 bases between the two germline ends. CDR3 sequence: CASSLDGYYEQYF. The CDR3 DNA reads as TGTGCCAGCAGCTTGGACGGATACTACGAGCAGTACTTC.

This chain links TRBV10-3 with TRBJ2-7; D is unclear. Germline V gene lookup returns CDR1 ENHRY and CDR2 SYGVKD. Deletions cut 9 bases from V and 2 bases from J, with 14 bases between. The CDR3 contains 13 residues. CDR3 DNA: TGTGCCATGGGGTTGGCAGGAACCTACGAGCAGTACTTC. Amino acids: CAMGLAGTYEQYF.

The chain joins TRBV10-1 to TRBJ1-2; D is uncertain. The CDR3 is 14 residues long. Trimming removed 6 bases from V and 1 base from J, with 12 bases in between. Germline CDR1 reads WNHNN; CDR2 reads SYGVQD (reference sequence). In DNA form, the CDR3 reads TGCGCCAGCAGCCCCCGGACTGTTAACTATGGCTACACCTTC. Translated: CASSPRTVNYGYTF.

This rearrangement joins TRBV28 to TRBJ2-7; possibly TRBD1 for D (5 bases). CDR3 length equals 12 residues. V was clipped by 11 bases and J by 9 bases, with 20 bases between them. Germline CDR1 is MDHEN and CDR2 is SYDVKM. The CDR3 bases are TGTGCCGCCGAAGGCCAGGGTAGTGGGCAGTACTTC. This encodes CAAEGQGSGQYF.